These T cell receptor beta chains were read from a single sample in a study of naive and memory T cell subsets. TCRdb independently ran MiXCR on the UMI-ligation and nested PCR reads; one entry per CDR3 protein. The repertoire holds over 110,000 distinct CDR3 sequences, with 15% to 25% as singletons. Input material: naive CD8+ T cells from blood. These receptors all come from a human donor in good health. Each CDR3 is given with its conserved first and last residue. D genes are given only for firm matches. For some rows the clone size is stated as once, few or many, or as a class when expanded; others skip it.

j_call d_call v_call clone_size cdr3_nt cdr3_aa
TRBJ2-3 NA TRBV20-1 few TGCAGTGCCGAACCTATTAAGACAGATACGCAGTATTTT CSAEPIKTDTQYF
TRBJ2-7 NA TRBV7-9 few TGTGCCAGCAGCCCTACACTCTACGAGCAGTACTTC CASSPTLYEQYF
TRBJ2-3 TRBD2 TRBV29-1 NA TGCAGCGTTGAAGATTATACTAGCGGTACGACAGATACGCAGTATTTT CSVEDYTSGTTDTQYF
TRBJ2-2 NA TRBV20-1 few TGCAGTGCTAGAGATCGTTGGAACGTTTTCGGGACCGGGGAGCTGTTTTTT CSARDRWNVFGTGELFF
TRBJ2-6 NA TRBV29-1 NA TGCAGCGTCCAAGCAGTGGGAGGTTCTGGGGCCAACGTCCTGACTTTC CSVQAVGGSGANVLTF
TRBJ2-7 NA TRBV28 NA TGTGCCAGCAGTTTAAGGGTAGACCCGGGTAGCGAGCAGTACTTC CASSLRVDPGSEQYF
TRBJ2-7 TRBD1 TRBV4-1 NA TGCGCCAGCAGCCATTTACAGGGGGCCGGCTACGAGCAGTACTTC CASSHLQGAGYEQYF
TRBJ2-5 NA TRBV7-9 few TGTGCCAGCAGCTCCAATAGGGGGACCCAAGAGACCCAGTACTTC CASSSNRGTQETQYF
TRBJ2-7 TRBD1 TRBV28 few TGTGCCAGCACCGATCTTCGGGACAGGTTCTCCTACGAGCAGTACTTC CASTDLRDRFSYEQYF
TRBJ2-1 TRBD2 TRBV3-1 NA TGTGCCAGCAGCCAAGATACTAGCGGGGTCTGGAGTGAGCAGTTCTTC CASSQDTSGVWSEQFF
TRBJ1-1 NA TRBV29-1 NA TGCAGCGTTGAGGGGGACACTGAAGCTTTCTTT CSVEGDTEAFF
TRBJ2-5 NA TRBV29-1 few TGCAGCGTTGTCAGATCGGAGACCCAGTACTTC CSVVRSETQYF
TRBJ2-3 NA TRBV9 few TGTGCCAGCAGCGGGAGTTCGACAGATACGCAGTATTTT CASSGSSTDTQYF
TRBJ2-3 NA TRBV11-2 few TGTGCCAGCAGCTTAGTCAACGTGGATACGCAGTATTTT CASSLVNVDTQYF
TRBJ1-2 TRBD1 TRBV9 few TGTGCCAGCAGCGGAGGACAGGGGGGTCACTATGGCTACACCTTC CASSGGQGGHYGYTF
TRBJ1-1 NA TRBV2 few TGTGCCAGCGGATCGGGCCCCCTTCGTGCTGAAGCTTTCTTT CASGSGPLRAEAFF
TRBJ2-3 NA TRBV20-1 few TGCAGTGCTAGCGGGAGTGAAGATACGCAGTATTTT CSASGSEDTQYF
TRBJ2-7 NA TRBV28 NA TGTGCCAGCAGCCCCCAGGTAGGGGCATACGAGCAGTACTTC CASSPQVGAYEQYF
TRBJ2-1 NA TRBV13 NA TGTGCCAGCAGCTTAGGGATTTTGGGGGGCGGAAGAGAAAGCTCCTACAATGAGCAGTTCTTC CASSLGILGGGRESSYNEQFF
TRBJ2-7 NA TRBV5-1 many TGCGCCAGCAGCTCCCCTAACGAGACTGCATCCTACGAGCAGTACTTC CASSSPNETASYEQYF
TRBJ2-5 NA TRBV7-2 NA TGTGCCAGCACCCTAGACGAGAAGGGGACACCCGGAGGGGAGACCCAGTACTTC CASTLDEKGTPGGETQYF
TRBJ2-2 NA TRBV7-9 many TGTGCCAGCAGCAGCAGGGTTTCGAACACCGGGGAGCTGTTTTTT CASSSRVSNTGELFF
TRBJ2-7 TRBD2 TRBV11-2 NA TGTGCCAGCAGCTTAGTGGTAGCGGGAGGCGGTGACGAGCAGTACTTC CASSLVVAGGGDEQYF
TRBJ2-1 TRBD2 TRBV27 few TGTGCCAGCAGCTTTCCGGGACTAGCGGACAATGAGCAGTTCTTC CASSFPGLADNEQFF
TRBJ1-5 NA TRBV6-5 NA TGTGCCAGCAGCCAAGGGGGACTTAGCAATCAGCCCCAGCATTTT CASSQGGLSNQPQHF
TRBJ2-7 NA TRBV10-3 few TGTGCCATCAGTTCCCTTGCAGGTGACGAGCAGTACTTC CAISSLAGDEQYF
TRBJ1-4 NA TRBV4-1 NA TGCGCCAGCGGCTGGAGGGTTGCAACTAATGAAAAACTGTTTTTT CASGWRVATNEKLFF
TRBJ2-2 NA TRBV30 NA TGTGCCTGGAGTCCACGGGCGGGAATGAACACCGGGGAGCTGTTTTTT CAWSPRAGMNTGELFF
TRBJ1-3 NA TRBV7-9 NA TGTGCCAGCAGCTTAGCCTCCGGAAACACCATATATTTT CASSLASGNTIYF
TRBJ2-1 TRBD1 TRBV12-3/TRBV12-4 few TGTGCCAGCAGCCCGGTGGGGGACAGGGAATACAATGAGCAGTTCTTC CASSPVGDREYNEQFF
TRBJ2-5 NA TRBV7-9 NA TGTGCCAGCATTTGGGGAGATGCTGTCGGGACCCAGTACTTC CASIWGDAVGTQYF
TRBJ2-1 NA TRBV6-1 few TGTGCCAGCAGTGAACTGGACCCCCGAAGGTACTACAATGAGCAGTTCTTC CASSELDPRRYYNEQFF
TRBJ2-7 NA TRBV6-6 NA TGTGCCAGCAGTATGGTCTACGAGCAGTACTTC CASSMVYEQYF
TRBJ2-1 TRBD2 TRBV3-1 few TGTGCCAGCAGCCAAGAGGCTAGCGGGGTCTACAATGAGCAGTTCTTC CASSQEASGVYNEQFF
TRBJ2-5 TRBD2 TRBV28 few TGTGCCAGCAGTTTTGGACTAGCGGGAGTTGATGGAGAGACCCAGTACTTC CASSFGLAGVDGETQYF
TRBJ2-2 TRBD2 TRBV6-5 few TGTGCCAGCAGTTACGGGGGGGACGCCGGGGAGCTGTTTTTT CASSYGGDAGELFF
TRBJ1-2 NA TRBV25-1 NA TGTGCCAGCAGTATAGCCCTGGACTATGGCTACACCTTC CASSIALDYGYTF
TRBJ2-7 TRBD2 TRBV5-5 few TGTGCCAGCAGCTTGTTAGCGGGAGGTGGCTACGAGCAGTACTTC CASSLLAGGGYEQYF
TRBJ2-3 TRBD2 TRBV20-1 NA TGCAGTGCTAGGGGGACTAGCCGGCGCACAGATACGCAGTATTTT CSARGTSRRTDTQYF
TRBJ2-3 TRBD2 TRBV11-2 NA TGTGCCAGCAGCTTAGAACTAGCGACGAGCACAGATACGCAGTATTTT CASSLELATSTDTQYF
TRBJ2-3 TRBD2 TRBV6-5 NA TGTGCCAGCAGTCCCTCCCAGCGGGAGGGCCTCGCAGATACGCAGTATTTT CASSPSQREGLADTQYF
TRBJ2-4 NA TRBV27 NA TGTGCCAGCGCCCCTGAAGGGGTAGCCAAAAACATTCAGTACTTC CASAPEGVAKNIQYF
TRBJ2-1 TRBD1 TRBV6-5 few TGTGCCAGCAGTTCCGGGACAGGCCGGAATGAGCAGTTCTTC CASSSGTGRNEQFF
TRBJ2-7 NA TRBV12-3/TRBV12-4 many TGTGCCAGCAGTGCCGGACTATCACCGTACGAGCAGTACTTC CASSAGLSPYEQYF
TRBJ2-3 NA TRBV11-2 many TGTGCCAGCAGCTTAGCGACAGATACGCAGTATTTT CASSLATDTQYF
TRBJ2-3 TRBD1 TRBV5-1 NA TGCGCCAGCTCCCATTGGCACAGGGGAACAGATACGCAGTATTTT CASSHWHRGTDTQYF
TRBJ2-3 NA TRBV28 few TGTGCCAGCAGCCGGGGGACTAGCACAGATACGCAGTATTTT CASSRGTSTDTQYF
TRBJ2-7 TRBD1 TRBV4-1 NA TGCGCCAGCAGCCAAGTAGGGACAGGGATCCGGGAGCAGTACTTC CASSQVGTGIREQYF
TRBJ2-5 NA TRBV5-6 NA TGTGCCAGCAGCTTCGCAGGGATCGCTGAGACCCAGTACTTC CASSFAGIAETQYF